Listed below are T cell receptor beta chains from one sample, sequenced in a study of Graves' ophthalmopathy and Graves' hyperthyroidism. MiXCR was run by TCRdb on the multiplex PCR reads, yielding one entry per CDR3 protein. The sample comprises over a million distinct CDR3 sequences, about two fifths of which are singletons, and around 10% rests with the top ten. The specimen sequenced was peripheral blood or thyroid tissue (not recorded which). The receptors shown here come from an adult man with Graves' hyperthyroidism. CDR3s include the opening cysteine and the closing phenylalanine or tryptophan. D genes are given only for firm matches. Expanded clones are given a class, and other clones once, few, many or no size at all.

j_call: TRBJ2-5; cdr3_length: 15; clone_size: few; d_call: NA; v_call: TRBV10-3; cdr3_nt: TGTGCCAGCAGTGAGCAGAACAGGGTCGGGGAGACCCAGTACTTC; cdr3_aa: CASSEQNRVGETQYF
j_call: TRBJ2-7; cdr3_length: 16; clone_size: many; d_call: NA; v_call: TRBV20-1; cdr3_nt: TGCAGTGCTGCGAGGACATCGGTAGGGATTTCCTACGAGCAGTACTTC; cdr3_aa: CSAARTSVGISYEQYF
j_call: TRBJ2-7; cdr3_length: 14; clone_size: few; d_call: NA; v_call: TRBV13; cdr3_nt: TGTGCCAGCAGCCCGGGCCCTGAATCCTACGAGCAGTACTTC; cdr3_aa: CASSPGPESYEQYF
j_call: TRBJ1-1; cdr3_length: 13; clone_size: NA; d_call: NA; v_call: TRBV20-1; cdr3_nt: TGCAGTGCCGGTCTGGGGGCCGGCACTGAAGCTTTCTTT; cdr3_aa: CSAGLGAGTEAFF
j_call: TRBJ1-6; cdr3_length: 17; clone_size: NA; d_call: NA; v_call: TRBV9; cdr3_nt: TGTGCCAGCAGCGTAGCTAGTGGTCCCCATCGGGGGTCACCCCTCCACTTT; cdr3_aa: CASSVASGPHRGSPLHF
j_call: TRBJ1-1; cdr3_length: 13; clone_size: many; d_call: NA; v_call: TRBV6-5; cdr3_nt: TGTGCCAGCGGGACGGGACAGAACACTGAAGCTTTCTTT; cdr3_aa: CASGTGQNTEAFF
j_call: TRBJ1-2; cdr3_length: 16; clone_size: once; d_call: NA; v_call: TRBV25-1; cdr3_nt: TGTGCCAGCAGTGCGTTCGAATCCATGGCGGCCGGAGGCTACACCTTC; cdr3_aa: CASSAFESMAAGGYTF
j_call: TRBJ1-4; cdr3_length: 14; clone_size: NA; d_call: TRBD1; v_call: TRBV6-2/TRBV6-3; cdr3_nt: TGTGCCAGCAGTTCCCGGGACAGAGGTGAAAAACTGTTTTTT; cdr3_aa: CASSSRDRGEKLFF
j_call: TRBJ1-6; cdr3_length: 14; clone_size: few; d_call: NA; v_call: TRBV18; cdr3_nt: TGTGCCAGCTCACTGGACGTTGGGAATTCACCCCTCCACTTT; cdr3_aa: CASSLDVGNSPLHF
j_call: TRBJ1-5; cdr3_length: 13; clone_size: many; d_call: TRBD1; v_call: TRBV6-5; cdr3_nt: TGTGCCAGCATGCTGGACAGGGGGCAGCCCCAGCATTTT; cdr3_aa: CASMLDRGQPQHF
j_call: TRBJ2-7; cdr3_length: 14; clone_size: NA; d_call: TRBD2; v_call: TRBV7-9; cdr3_nt: TGTGCCAGCAGCTTTGGAGCGGGAGGGATCGAGCAGTACTTC; cdr3_aa: CASSFGAGGIEQYF
j_call: TRBJ2-7; cdr3_length: 14; clone_size: few; d_call: NA; v_call: TRBV6-2/TRBV6-3; cdr3_nt: TGTGCCAGCTCAAAGCCCAGGGGTAACCTCGAGCAGTACTTC; cdr3_aa: CASSKPRGNLEQYF
j_call: TRBJ1-1; cdr3_length: 11; clone_size: many; d_call: NA; v_call: TRBV2; cdr3_nt: TGTGCCAGCAGGGATTTAACTGAAGCTTTCTTT; cdr3_aa: CASRDLTEAFF
j_call: TRBJ2-7; cdr3_length: 13; clone_size: NA; d_call: NA; v_call: TRBV7-6; cdr3_nt: TGTGCCAGCAGCTCCGCGAACACCGGGGAGCTGTACTTC; cdr3_aa: CASSSANTGELYF
j_call: TRBJ1-6; cdr3_length: 12; clone_size: NA; d_call: NA; v_call: TRBV20-1; cdr3_nt: TGCAGCAGCCGGGACGGCAATTCACCCCTCCACTTT; cdr3_aa: CSSRDGNSPLHF
j_call: TRBJ2-3; cdr3_length: 11; clone_size: many; d_call: TRBD2; v_call: TRBV29-1; cdr3_nt: TGCAGCGCCGAAACTAGCGGAAAGCAGTATTTT; cdr3_aa: CSAETSGKQYF
j_call: TRBJ2-7; cdr3_length: 13; clone_size: once; d_call: NA; v_call: TRBV7-9; cdr3_nt: TGTGCCAGCACACAGCAGGGGGGGTTCGAGCAGTACTTC; cdr3_aa: CASTQQGGFEQYF
j_call: TRBJ2-2; cdr3_length: 12; clone_size: many; d_call: NA; v_call: TRBV20-1; cdr3_nt: TGCAGTGCTAGAGGGAGATGGGGGGAGCTGTTTTTT; cdr3_aa: CSARGRWGELFF
j_call: TRBJ2-5; cdr3_length: 14; clone_size: NA; d_call: TRBD2; v_call: TRBV19; cdr3_nt: TGTGCTGCTTGGACCGGGGGGGCCGGGGAGACCCAGTACTTC; cdr3_aa: CAAWTGGAGETQYF
j_call: TRBJ2-7; cdr3_length: 15; clone_size: NA; d_call: TRBD2; v_call: TRBV20-1; cdr3_nt: TGCAGTGCAACGGCCGGGGGGACTAAACGGGAGTCGAAGTACTTC; cdr3_aa: CSATAGGTKRESKYF
j_call: TRBJ1-2; cdr3_length: 11; clone_size: many; d_call: NA; v_call: TRBV6-2/TRBV6-3; cdr3_nt: TGTGCCAGCAGAGACAGCGGTGGCTACACCTTC; cdr3_aa: CASRDSGGYTF
j_call: TRBJ2-7; cdr3_length: 14; clone_size: few; d_call: TRBD1; v_call: TRBV18; cdr3_nt: TGTGCCAGCTCACCAGACAGGGTGGCCGACGAGCAGTACTTC; cdr3_aa: CASSPDRVADEQYF
j_call: TRBJ1-5; cdr3_length: 16; clone_size: NA; d_call: TRBD1; v_call: TRBV2; cdr3_nt: TGTGCCAGCAGTAAAGGAGCGGGACAGGGCTATCAGCCCCAGCATTTT; cdr3_aa: CASSKGAGQGYQPQHF
j_call: TRBJ1-4; cdr3_length: 16; clone_size: NA; d_call: TRBD1; v_call: TRBV5-1; cdr3_nt: TGCGCCAGCAGAGAAGACAGGGGGGCAACTAATGAAAAACTGTTTTTT; cdr3_aa: CASREDRGATNEKLFF
j_call: TRBJ1-5; cdr3_length: 13; clone_size: many; d_call: NA; v_call: TRBV2; cdr3_nt: TGTGCCAGCAGGGACACAAGCAATCAGCCCCAGCATTTT; cdr3_aa: CASRDTSNQPQHF
j_call: TRBJ1-2; cdr3_length: 13; clone_size: NA; d_call: NA; v_call: TRBV25-1; cdr3_nt: TGTGCCAGCAGTTTCCATACTAACTATGGCTACACCTTC; cdr3_aa: CASSFHTNYGYTF
j_call: TRBJ1-1; cdr3_length: 15; clone_size: many; d_call: NA; v_call: TRBV5-1; cdr3_nt: TGCGCCAGCACCCTAGAGGGGGTCGTGAACACTGAAGCTTTCTTT; cdr3_aa: CASTLEGVVNTEAFF
j_call: TRBJ2-7; cdr3_length: 15; clone_size: many; d_call: NA; v_call: TRBV19; cdr3_nt: TGTGCCAGTAGTATGCGAACAGGGAGCTCCTACGAGCAGTACTTC; cdr3_aa: CASSMRTGSSYEQYF
j_call: TRBJ1-2; cdr3_length: 19; clone_size: NA; d_call: TRBD1; v_call: TRBV5-1; cdr3_nt: TGCGCCAGCAGCGTAGATACCGGGACAGGGGTCCCGGTTAGCTATGGCTACACCTTC; cdr3_aa: CASSVDTGTGVPVSYGYTF
j_call: TRBJ2-5; cdr3_length: 13; clone_size: NA; d_call: NA; v_call: TRBV7-8; cdr3_nt: TGTGCCAGCAAAGACGGGGGATCGGAGACCCAGTACTTC; cdr3_aa: CASKDGGSETQYF
j_call: TRBJ2-7; cdr3_length: 12; clone_size: many; d_call: TRBD2; v_call: TRBV20-1; cdr3_nt: TGCAGTGCCCGTGGGCTAGCGGGCGAGCAGTACTTC; cdr3_aa: CSARGLAGEQYF
j_call: TRBJ2-5; cdr3_length: 13; clone_size: NA; d_call: NA; v_call: TRBV10-3; cdr3_nt: TGTGCCATCAGGGCGGGCCCTGAGGAGACCCAGTACTTC; cdr3_aa: CAIRAGPEETQYF
j_call: TRBJ2-3; cdr3_length: 15; clone_size: NA; d_call: TRBD2; v_call: TRBV6-5; cdr3_nt: TGTGCCAGCAGGCTCGGGACTAGTTGGACAGATACGCAGTATTTT; cdr3_aa: CASRLGTSWTDTQYF
j_call: TRBJ1-6; cdr3_length: 16; clone_size: NA; d_call: TRBD1; v_call: TRBV14; cdr3_nt: TGTGCCAGCAGCCCGACATTCCAGGGGGGAAACTCACCCCTCCACTTT; cdr3_aa: CASSPTFQGGNSPLHF
j_call: TRBJ1-1; cdr3_length: 15; clone_size: many; d_call: NA; v_call: TRBV15; cdr3_nt: TGTGCCACCAGCAGAGATACGGACAGGAACACTGAAGCTTTCTTT; cdr3_aa: CATSRDTDRNTEAFF
j_call: TRBJ2-7; cdr3_length: 14; clone_size: few; d_call: NA; v_call: TRBV27; cdr3_nt: TGTGCCAGCAGTCCCTCGAGGGGCTCCTACGAGCAGTACTTC; cdr3_aa: CASSPSRGSYEQYF
j_call: TRBJ2-7; cdr3_length: 15; clone_size: NA; d_call: TRBD2; v_call: TRBV10-2; cdr3_nt: TGTGCCACATCACCGAGTGCGGGAGGGGGATACGAGCAGTGCTTC; cdr3_aa: CATSPSAGGGYEQCF
j_call: TRBJ2-7; cdr3_length: 16; clone_size: few; d_call: TRBD1; v_call: TRBV6-5; cdr3_nt: TGTGCCAGCAGTTACAACCGGGACAGCCACTCCTACGAGCAGTACTTC; cdr3_aa: CASSYNRDSHSYEQYF
j_call: TRBJ1-6; cdr3_length: 14; clone_size: NA; d_call: NA; v_call: TRBV20-1; cdr3_nt: TGCAGTGCAGTACGGGGGGCGAGGAATTCACCCCTCCACTTT; cdr3_aa: CSAVRGARNSPLHF
j_call: TRBJ2-7; cdr3_length: 14; clone_size: few; d_call: NA; v_call: TRBV11-2; cdr3_nt: TGTGCCAGCAGCGGCTTACAGGATACCTACGAGCAGTACTTC; cdr3_aa: CASSGLQDTYEQYF
j_call: TRBJ1-6; cdr3_length: 14; clone_size: many; d_call: TRBD1; v_call: TRBV5-6; cdr3_nt: TGTGCCAGCAGTAAGGGACAGGGGTTTTCACCCCTCCACTTT; cdr3_aa: CASSKGQGFSPLHF
j_call: TRBJ2-5; cdr3_length: 15; clone_size: NA; d_call: NA; v_call: TRBV6-5; cdr3_nt: TGTGCCAGCAGTTACTCTCCGCAGGACCAAGAGACCCAGTACTTC; cdr3_aa: CASSYSPQDQETQYF
j_call: TRBJ2-6; cdr3_length: 11; clone_size: NA; d_call: NA; v_call: TRBV5-6; cdr3_nt: TGTGCCAGCAGCTTACCACAGGGCCTGACTTTC; cdr3_aa: CASSLPQGLTF
j_call: TRBJ2-7; cdr3_length: 13; clone_size: few; d_call: NA; v_call: TRBV7-2; cdr3_nt: TGTGCCAGCAGCTTAGGACCTAAGCGGGAGCAGTACTTC; cdr3_aa: CASSLGPKREQYF
j_call: TRBJ2-6; cdr3_length: 15; clone_size: NA; d_call: NA; v_call: TRBV10-3; cdr3_nt: TGTGCCAGCAGTTACACCCAACCTGGGGCCAACGTCCTGACTTTC; cdr3_aa: CASSYTQPGANVLTF
j_call: TRBJ2-2; cdr3_length: 18; clone_size: many; d_call: TRBD2; v_call: TRBV7-8; cdr3_nt: TGTGCCAGCAGCGCAGGGACTAGCGGGAGGGCCAGGTCCGGGGAGCTGTTTTTT; cdr3_aa: CASSAGTSGRARSGELFF
j_call: TRBJ1-2; cdr3_length: 19; clone_size: many; d_call: TRBD1; v_call: TRBV29-1; cdr3_nt: TGCAGCGTTGAAGATCTGGGAGGGGACAGGGGGCCTTATAACTATGGCTACACCTTC; cdr3_aa: CSVEDLGGDRGPYNYGYTF
j_call: TRBJ1-3; cdr3_length: 13; clone_size: few; d_call: NA; v_call: TRBV10-3; cdr3_nt: TGTGCCATCCAAGGGACGGGTGGAAACACCATATATTTT; cdr3_aa: CAIQGTGGNTIYF
j_call: TRBJ2-7; cdr3_length: 12; clone_size: NA; d_call: NA; v_call: TRBV13; cdr3_nt: TGTGCCAGCAGCTCCTCTCCACGGGAGCAGTACTTC; cdr3_aa: CASSSSPREQYF
j_call: TRBJ1-2; cdr3_length: 12; clone_size: NA; d_call: NA; v_call: TRBV28; cdr3_nt: TGTGCCAGCAGTTTCCGAACATACGGCTACACCTTC; cdr3_aa: CASSFRTYGYTF
j_call: TRBJ2-5; cdr3_length: 16; clone_size: many; d_call: TRBD2; v_call: TRBV13; cdr3_nt: TGTGCCAGCAGCTACACTAGCGGGAGCCCCAGGGAGACCCAGTACTTC; cdr3_aa: CASSYTSGSPRETQYF
j_call: TRBJ2-6; cdr3_length: 20; clone_size: NA; d_call: TRBD1; v_call: TRBV7-9; cdr3_nt: TGTGCCAGCAGCTTCCAACAGGGGGCCGGAGCGGGATTCGGGGCCAACGTCCTGACTTTC; cdr3_aa: CASSFQQGAGAGFGANVLTF
j_call: TRBJ1-2; cdr3_length: 13; clone_size: NA; d_call: NA; v_call: TRBV29-1; cdr3_nt: TGCAGCGTTGTTATCAGGGGAAACTATGGCTACACCTTC; cdr3_aa: CSVVIRGNYGYTF
j_call: TRBJ1-1; cdr3_length: 14; clone_size: many; d_call: NA; v_call: TRBV2; cdr3_nt: TGTGCCAGCACTCCCCCGGGGCAGGGGCCCGCAGCTTTCTTT; cdr3_aa: CASTPPGQGPAAFF